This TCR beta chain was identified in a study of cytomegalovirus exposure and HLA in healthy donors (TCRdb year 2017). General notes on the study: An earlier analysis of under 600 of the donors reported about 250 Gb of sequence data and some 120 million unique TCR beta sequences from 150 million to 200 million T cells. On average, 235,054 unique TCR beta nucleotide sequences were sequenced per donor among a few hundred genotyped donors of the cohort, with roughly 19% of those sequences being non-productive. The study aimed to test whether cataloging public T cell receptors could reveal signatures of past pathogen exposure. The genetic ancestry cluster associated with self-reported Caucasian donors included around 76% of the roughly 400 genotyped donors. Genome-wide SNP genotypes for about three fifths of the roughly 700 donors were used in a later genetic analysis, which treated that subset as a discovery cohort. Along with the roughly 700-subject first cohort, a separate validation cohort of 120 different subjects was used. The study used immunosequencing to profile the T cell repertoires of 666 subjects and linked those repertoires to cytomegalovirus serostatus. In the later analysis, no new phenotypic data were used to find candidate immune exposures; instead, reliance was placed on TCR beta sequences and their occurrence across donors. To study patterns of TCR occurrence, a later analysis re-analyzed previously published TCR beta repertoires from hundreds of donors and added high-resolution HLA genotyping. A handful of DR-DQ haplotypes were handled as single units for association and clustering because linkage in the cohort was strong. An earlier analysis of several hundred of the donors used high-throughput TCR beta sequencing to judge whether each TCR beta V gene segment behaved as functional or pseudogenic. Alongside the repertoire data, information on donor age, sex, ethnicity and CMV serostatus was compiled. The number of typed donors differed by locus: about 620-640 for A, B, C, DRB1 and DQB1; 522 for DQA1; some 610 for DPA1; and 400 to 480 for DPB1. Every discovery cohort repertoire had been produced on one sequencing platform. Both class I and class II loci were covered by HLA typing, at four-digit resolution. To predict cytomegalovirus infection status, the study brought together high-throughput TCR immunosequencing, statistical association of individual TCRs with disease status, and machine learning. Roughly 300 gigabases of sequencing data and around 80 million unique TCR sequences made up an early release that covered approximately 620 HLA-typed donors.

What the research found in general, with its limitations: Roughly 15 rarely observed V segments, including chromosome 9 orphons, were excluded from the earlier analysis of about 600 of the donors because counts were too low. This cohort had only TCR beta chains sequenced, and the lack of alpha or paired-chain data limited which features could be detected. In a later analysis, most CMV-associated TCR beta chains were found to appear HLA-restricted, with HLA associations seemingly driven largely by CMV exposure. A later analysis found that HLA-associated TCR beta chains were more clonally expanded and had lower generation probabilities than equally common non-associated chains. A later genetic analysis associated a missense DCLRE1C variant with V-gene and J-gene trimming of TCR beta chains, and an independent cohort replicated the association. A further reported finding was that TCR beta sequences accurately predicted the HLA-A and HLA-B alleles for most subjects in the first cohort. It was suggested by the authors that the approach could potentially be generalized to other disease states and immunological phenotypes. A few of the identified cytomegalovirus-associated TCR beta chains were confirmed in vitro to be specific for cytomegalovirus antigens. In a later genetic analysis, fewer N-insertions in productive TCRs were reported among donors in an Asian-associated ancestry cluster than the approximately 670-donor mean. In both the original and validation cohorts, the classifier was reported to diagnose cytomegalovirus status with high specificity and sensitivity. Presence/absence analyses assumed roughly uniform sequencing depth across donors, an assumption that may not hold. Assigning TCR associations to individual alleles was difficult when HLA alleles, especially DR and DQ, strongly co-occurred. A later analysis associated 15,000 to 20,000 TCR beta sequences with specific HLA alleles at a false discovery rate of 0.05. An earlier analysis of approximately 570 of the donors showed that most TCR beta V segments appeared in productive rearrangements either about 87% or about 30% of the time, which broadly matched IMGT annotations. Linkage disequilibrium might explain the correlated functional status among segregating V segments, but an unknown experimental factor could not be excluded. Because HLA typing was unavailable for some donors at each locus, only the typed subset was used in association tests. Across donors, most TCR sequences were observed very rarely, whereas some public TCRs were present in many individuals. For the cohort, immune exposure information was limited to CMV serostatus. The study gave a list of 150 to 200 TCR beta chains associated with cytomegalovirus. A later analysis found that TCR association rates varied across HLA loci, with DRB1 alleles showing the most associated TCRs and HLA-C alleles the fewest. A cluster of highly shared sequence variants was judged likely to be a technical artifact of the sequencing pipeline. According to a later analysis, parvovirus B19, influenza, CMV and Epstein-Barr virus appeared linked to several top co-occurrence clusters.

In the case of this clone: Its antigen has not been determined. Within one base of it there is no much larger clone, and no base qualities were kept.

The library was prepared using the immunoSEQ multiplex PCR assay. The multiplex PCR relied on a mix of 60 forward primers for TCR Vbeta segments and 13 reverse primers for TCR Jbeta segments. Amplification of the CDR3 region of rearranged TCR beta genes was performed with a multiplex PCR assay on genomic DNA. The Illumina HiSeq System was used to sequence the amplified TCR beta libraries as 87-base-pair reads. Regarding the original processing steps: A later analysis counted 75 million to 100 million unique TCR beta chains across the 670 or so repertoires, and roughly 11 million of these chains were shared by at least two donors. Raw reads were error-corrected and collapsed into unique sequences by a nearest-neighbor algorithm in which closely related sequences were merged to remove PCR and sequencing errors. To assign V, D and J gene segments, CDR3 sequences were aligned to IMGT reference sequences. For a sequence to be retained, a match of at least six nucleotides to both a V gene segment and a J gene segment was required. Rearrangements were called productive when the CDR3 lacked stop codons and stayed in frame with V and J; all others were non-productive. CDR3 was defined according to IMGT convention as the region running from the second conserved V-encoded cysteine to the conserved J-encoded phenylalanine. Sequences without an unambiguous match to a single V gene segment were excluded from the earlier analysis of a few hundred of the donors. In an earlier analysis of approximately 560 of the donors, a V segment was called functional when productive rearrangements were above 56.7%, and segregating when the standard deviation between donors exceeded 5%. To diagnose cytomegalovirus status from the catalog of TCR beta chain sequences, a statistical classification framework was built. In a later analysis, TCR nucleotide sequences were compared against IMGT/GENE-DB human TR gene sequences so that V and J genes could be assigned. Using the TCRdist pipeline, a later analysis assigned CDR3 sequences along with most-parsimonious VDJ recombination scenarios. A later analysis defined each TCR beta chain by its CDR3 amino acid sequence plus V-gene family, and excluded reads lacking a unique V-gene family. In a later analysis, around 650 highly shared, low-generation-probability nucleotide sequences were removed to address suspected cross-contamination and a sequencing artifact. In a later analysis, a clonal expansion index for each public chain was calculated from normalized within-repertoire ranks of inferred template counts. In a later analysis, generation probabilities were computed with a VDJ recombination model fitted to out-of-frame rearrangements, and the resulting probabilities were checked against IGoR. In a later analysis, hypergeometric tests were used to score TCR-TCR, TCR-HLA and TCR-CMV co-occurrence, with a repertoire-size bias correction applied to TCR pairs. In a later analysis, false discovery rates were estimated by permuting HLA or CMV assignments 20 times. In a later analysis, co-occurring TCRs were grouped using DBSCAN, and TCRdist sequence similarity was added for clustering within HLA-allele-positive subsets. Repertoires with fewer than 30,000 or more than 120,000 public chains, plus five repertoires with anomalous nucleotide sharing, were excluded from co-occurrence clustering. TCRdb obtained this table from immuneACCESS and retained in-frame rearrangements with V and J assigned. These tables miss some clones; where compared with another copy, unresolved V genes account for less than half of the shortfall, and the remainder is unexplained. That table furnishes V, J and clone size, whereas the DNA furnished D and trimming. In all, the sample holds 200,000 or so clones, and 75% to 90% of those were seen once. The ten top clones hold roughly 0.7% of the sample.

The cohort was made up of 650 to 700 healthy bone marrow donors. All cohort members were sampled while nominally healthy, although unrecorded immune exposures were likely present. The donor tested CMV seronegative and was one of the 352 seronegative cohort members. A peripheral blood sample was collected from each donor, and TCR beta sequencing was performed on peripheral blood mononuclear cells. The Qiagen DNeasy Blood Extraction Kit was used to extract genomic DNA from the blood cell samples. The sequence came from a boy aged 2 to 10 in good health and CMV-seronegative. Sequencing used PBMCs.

The CDR3 region has the sequence CASSTGTSGSLGTQYF. The sequenced DNA: TGTGCCAGTAGCACCGGGACTAGCGGGAGTTTAGGTACGCAGTATTTT. The sequence is built from TRBV19 and TRBJ2-3, with 14 bases matching TRBD2. The germline V gene (reference sequence) sets CDR1 to LNHDA and CDR2 to SQIVND. The CDR3 has 16 amino acids, counting the end cysteine and phenylalanine. Kept here is only the CDR3 DNA, which spans 48 bases and is read in frame from base 1. Germline trimming amounts to 6 bases on V and 8 bases on J, with 10 as the count of junction bases outside the gene matches.